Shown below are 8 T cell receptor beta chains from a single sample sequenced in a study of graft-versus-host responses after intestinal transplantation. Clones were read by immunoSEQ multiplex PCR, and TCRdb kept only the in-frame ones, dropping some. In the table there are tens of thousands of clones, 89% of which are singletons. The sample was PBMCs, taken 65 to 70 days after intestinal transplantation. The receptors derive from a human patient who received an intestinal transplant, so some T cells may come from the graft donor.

CDR3 coding DNA: TGCGCCAGCAGCCAAGACAGGGGGTTCGACGAGCAGTACTTC. It codes for CASSQDRGFDEQYF. The chain carries TRBV4-3 and TRBJ2-7; 7 bases match TRBD1. The CDR3 has 14 amino acids. Trimming took 0 bases from V and 5 from J; bases not matched to a gene: 4. CDR1 LGHNA and CDR2 YSLEER come from the germline V gene.

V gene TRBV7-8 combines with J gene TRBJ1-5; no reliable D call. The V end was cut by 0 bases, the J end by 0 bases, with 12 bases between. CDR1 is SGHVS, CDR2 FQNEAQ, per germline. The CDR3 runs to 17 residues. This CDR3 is CASSLASGSHSNQPQHF. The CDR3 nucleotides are TGTGCCAGCAGCTTAGCTTCAGGATCCCATAGCAATCAGCCCCAGCATTTT.

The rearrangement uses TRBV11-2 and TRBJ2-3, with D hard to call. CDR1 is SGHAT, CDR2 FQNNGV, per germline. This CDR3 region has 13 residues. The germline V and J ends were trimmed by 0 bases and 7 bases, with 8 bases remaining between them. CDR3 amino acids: CASSLDSPNTQYF. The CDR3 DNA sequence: TGTGCCAGCAGCTTAGATTCCCCCAATACGCAGTATTTT.

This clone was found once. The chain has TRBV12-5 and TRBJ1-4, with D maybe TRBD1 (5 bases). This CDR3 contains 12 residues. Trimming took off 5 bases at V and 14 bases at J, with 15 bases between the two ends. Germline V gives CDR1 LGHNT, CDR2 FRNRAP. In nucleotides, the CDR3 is TGTGCTAGTGGTACGGAGACAGCGGTGCTGTTTTTT. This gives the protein CASGTETAVLFF.

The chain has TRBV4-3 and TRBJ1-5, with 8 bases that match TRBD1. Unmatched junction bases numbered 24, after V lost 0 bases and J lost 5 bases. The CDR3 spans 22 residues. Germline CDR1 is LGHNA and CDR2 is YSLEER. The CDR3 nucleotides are TGCGCCAGCAGCCAAGATACGGGTGGGTGGACAGGGAATGGGCTTCGGGATCAGCCCCAGCATTTT. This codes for CASSQDTGGWTGNGLRDQPQHF.

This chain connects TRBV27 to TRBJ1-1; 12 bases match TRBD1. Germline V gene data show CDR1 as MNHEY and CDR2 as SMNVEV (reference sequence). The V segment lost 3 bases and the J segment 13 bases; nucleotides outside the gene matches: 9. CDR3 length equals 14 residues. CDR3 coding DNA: TGTGCCAGCAGTTTGGCAGGGGACAGGGGGCTAGTTTTCTTT. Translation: CASSLAGDRGLVFF.

The CDR3 protein is CASSLFGREDEQYF. The CDR3 DNA follows: TGTGCCAGCAGCTTGTTCGGCAGGGAGGACGAGCAGTACTTC. This chain links TRBV5-6 with TRBJ2-7, with TRBD2 as a possible D gene (6 bases). This CDR3 is 14 amino acids long. Germline CDR1 reads SGHDT; CDR2 reads YYEEEE. The V end lost 1 base, the J end lost 5 bases, and 13 bases lay between the germline ends.

The CDR3 here is CASSFPGDAQYF. The CDR3 bases are TGTGCCAGCAGCTTCCCGGGGGATGCGCAGTATTTT. The chain joins TRBV7-9 to TRBJ2-3; possible D gene TRBD2, 6 bases. V was pared by 3 bases and J by 10 bases, with 11 bases between. CDR1 SEHNR and CDR2 FQNEAQ come from the germline V gene (reference sequence). The CDR3 loop spans 12 amino acids.